One and the same sample provided the 21 T cell receptor beta chains below, sequenced in a study of cytomegalovirus exposure and HLA in healthy donors (dated by TCRdb to the late 2010s). The method was the immunoSEQ multiplex PCR assay. The multiplex PCR relied on a mix of 60 forward primers for TCR Vbeta segments and 13 reverse primers for TCR Jbeta segments. TCRdb provides this immuneACCESS table in a form limited to in-frame rearrangements. Some clones are lacking; in checked studies, under half of them reflect an unresolved V gene, and why the rest are absent is not known. This sample gives about 120,000 clones in total; approximately 80% of them show up just once. The biggest ten clones account for more than 1.4% of the sample. The sample consisted of PBMCs. Receptors originate from a woman aged 18-35 years in good health and CMV-seronegative.

V usage is TRBV9 and J usage is TRBJ2-7; a weak D match, TRBD2 (5 bases). Germline CDR1 is SGDLS and CDR2 is YYNGEE. The CDR3 spans 14 residues. With 0 bases removed from V and 4 bases from J, the gap between germline ends came to 11 bases. The CDR3 spells CASSVEIAPYEQYF. The CDR3 bases are TGTGCCAGCAGCGTAGAAATAGCGCCATACGAGCAGTACTTC.

The chain uses TRBV2 and TRBJ2-7; a possible D gene is TRBD2 (6 bases). CDR1 is SNHLY and CDR2 is FYNNEI in the germline V gene. Trimming stripped 2 bases from V and 7 bases from J, with 18 bases between. CDR3 length equals 15 residues. The CDR3 nucleotides read TGTGCCAGCAGTGAACGGGAGCCGCGGGTGAGAGAGCAGTACTTC. Protein sequence: CASSEREPRVREQYF.

This clone appeared a few times. V usage is TRBV5-6 and J usage is TRBJ1-1; D ambiguous. V was shortened by 3 bases and J by 0 bases, with 9 bases between the two germline ends. The germline V gene has CDR1 SGHDT and CDR2 YYEEEE. The CDR3 has 14 residues. The CDR3: CASSSLTVNTEAFF. In DNA form, the CDR3 reads TGTGCCAGCAGCTCCTTAACAGTGAACACTGAAGCTTTCTTT.

The chain employs TRBV6-6 and TRBJ1-4, with D unresolved. V lost 5 bases and J lost 6, with 10 bases in between. The CDR3 length is 13 residues. Germline V lookup: CDR1 MNHNY, CDR2 SVGAGI (reference sequence). The CDR3 region has the DNA TGTGCCAGCAGTGTGTCGGGTTATGAAAAACTGTTTTTT. Amino acids: CASSVSGYEKLFF.

This chain connects TRBV27 to TRBJ2-3; possible D gene TRBD2, 5 bases. CDR3 size: 13 residues. With 0 bases removed from V and 4 bases from J, the gap between germline ends came to 5 bases. Germline V CDR1 and CDR2: MNHEY, SMNVEV (reference sequence). CDR3 in amino acids: CASSLSSADTQYF. Here the CDR3 DNA reads TGTGCCAGCAGTTTATCTAGCGCAGATACGCAGTATTTT.

The chain recombines TRBV11-3 with TRBJ1-1; D uncertain. Looked up from germline, CDR1 is SGHNT and CDR2 is YENEEA. V was clipped by 5 bases and J by 0 bases, with 7 bases between them. The CDR3 loop spans 13 amino acids. The CDR3 DNA sequence: TGTGCCAGCAGCGCCACAGTGAACACTGAAGCTTTCTTT. Translating it yields CASSATVNTEAFF. Full variable domain (outside the CDR3, taken from reference TRBV11-3 and TRBJ1-1): EAGVVQSPRYKIIEKKQPVAFWCNPISGHNTLYWYLQNLGQGPELLIRYENEEAVDDSQLPKDRFSAERLKGVDSTLKIQPAELGDSAVYLCASSATVNTEAFFGQGTRLTVV.

The V call is TRBV6-1, the J call TRBJ1-4; the match to TRBD1 covers 10 bases. CDR1 MNHNS and CDR2 SASEGT come from the germline V gene. CDR3 length equals 13 residues. J gave up 8 bases and V 11 bases, and 8 bases lay outside the gene matches. The CDR3 DNA follows: TGTGCCGGCCGACAGGGGGCCCGGGAAAAACTGTTTTTT. Its translation: CAGRQGAREKLFF.

This clone was seen once. The gene calls are TRBV13 and TRBJ1-1; a possible D gene is TRBD1 (5 bases). There are 13 residues in the CDR3. CDR1 and CDR2 from the germline V gene are PRHDT and FYEKMQ (reference sequence). Trimming shortened V by 5 bases and J by 5 bases, and 12 bases separated the two germline ends. The CDR3 is CASSIGGGTEAFF. The CDR3 coding sequence is TGTGCCAGCAGCATCGGGGGGGGAACTGAAGCTTTCTTT.

The table lists this clone with a count of one. The genes are TRBV6-6 and TRBJ2-7, with 11 bases lining up with TRBD2. V was clipped by 6 bases and J by 4 bases; unmatched bases: 8. This CDR3 contains 15 residues. Germline V gene sequence: CDR1 MNHNY, CDR2 SVGAGI (reference sequence). CDR3 sequence: CASSPPTSGSYEQYF. The CDR3 DNA reads TGTGCCAGCAGCCCTCCAACTAGCGGGAGTTACGAGCAGTACTTC.

This chain connects TRBV27 to TRBJ2-1; D perhaps matches TRBD1 (6 bases). The V gene lost 4 bases and the J gene lost 7 bases, with 17 bases spanning the gap. The CDR3 loop spans 15 amino acids. Germline-derived CDR1 and CDR2 are MNHEY and SMNVEV (reference sequence). The CDR3 sequence is CASSSYPGTTNEQFF. The CDR3 nucleotides read TGTGCCAGCAGTTCCTATCCCGGGACAACAAATGAGCAGTTCTTC.

This clone was counted only a few times. V is TRBV9 and J is TRBJ2-1; D not certain. Germline CDR1 is SGDLS and CDR2 is YYNGEE. Trimming pared 0 bases from V and 0 bases from J, leaving 7 bases between. The CDR3 is 15 amino acids. CDR3 loop: CASSVAVSSYNEQFF. The CDR3 region has the DNA TGTGCCAGCAGCGTAGCTGTGAGCTCCTACAATGAGCAGTTCTTC.

The chain couples TRBV10-1 to TRBJ2-3; 7 bases map to TRBD2. V lost 4 bases to trimming and J lost 2 bases; unmatched junction nucleotides: 3. The CDR3 is 14 residues long. CDR1 and CDR2 (germline): WNHNN, SYGVQD (reference sequence). The CDR3 coding sequence is TGCGCCAGCAGTGGGGGGGGACCCACAGATACGCAGTATTTT. This gives the protein CASSGGGPTDTQYF.

The chain is built from TRBV7-3 and TRBJ2-5; 7 positions match TRBD1. Gene TRBJ2-7 matches the end of the DNA better, so the J call may be wrong. The CDR3 extends over 15 amino acids. CDR1 and CDR2 (germline): SGHTA, FQGTGA. The CDR3 loop reads CASSLKGTDSYEQYF. In nucleotides, the CDR3 is TGTGCCAGCAGCTTAAAGGGGACAGATTCCTACGAGCAGTACTTC.

The V gene is TRBV6-1, the J gene TRBJ1-5; D not resolved. The CDR3 consists of 15 residues. Trimming took off 2 bases at V and 4 bases at J, with 12 bases between the two ends. Germline values: CDR1 MNHNS, CDR2 SASEGT. The CDR3 coding sequence is TGTGCCAGCAGTGAAAGGAACAGCCCAAATCAGCCCCAGCATTTT. It codes for CASSERNSPNQPQHF.

This clone has a single count. The chain combines TRBV19 with TRBJ1-3, with unresolved D. This CDR3 has 14 amino acids. Trimming cost V 5 bases and J 2 bases, with 10 bases left between them. Germline V gene lookup returns CDR1 LNHDA and CDR2 SQIVND (reference sequence). The DNA for the CDR3 is TGTGCCAGTAGTTCCGACTCAGCTGGAAACACCATATATTTT. This translates into CASSSDSAGNTIYF.

The genes are TRBV7-9 and TRBJ2-3; D gene ambiguous. This CDR3 spans 12 amino acids. Trimming took 5 bases from V and 4 from J, leaving 7 bases between them. Germline CDR1 SEHNR, CDR2 FQNEAQ (reference sequence). As DNA, the CDR3 is TGTGCCAGCAGCCCTTTTGCAGATACGCAGTATTTT. Translation gives CASSPFADTQYF.

In this sample, this clone turned up a few times. This CDR3 is CASSLRGRSGYTF. In nucleotides, the CDR3 is TGTGCCAGCAGCTTAAGGGGCCGGAGCGGCTACACCTTC. This chain connects TRBV7-8 to TRBJ1-2; a weak D match, TRBD1 (5 bases). Trimming left V 2 bases short and J 8 bases short, with 12 bases between. Germline V CDR1 and CDR2: SGHVS, FQNEAQ. The CDR3 runs to 13 residues.

The chain combines TRBV15 with TRBJ2-7; 10 bases match TRBD1. Germline assignment: CDR1 LNHNV and CDR2 YYDKDF (reference sequence). J gave up 2 bases and V 0 bases, and 1 base lay outside the gene matches. CDR3 length: 15 amino acids. The CDR3 bases are TGTGCCACCAGCAGAGATGGACAGGGGGCCTACGAGCAGTACTTC. It encodes CATSRDGQGAYEQYF. The full variable domain, with the rest looked up from reference TRBV15 and TRBJ2-7, is DAMVIQNPRYQVTQFGKPVTLSCSQTLNHNVMYWYQQKSSQAPKLLFHYYDKDFNNEADTPDNFQSRRPNTSFCFLDIRSPGLGDTAMYLCATSRDGQGAYEQYFGPGTRLTVT.

The chain links TRBV7-7 to TRBJ2-3, with 11 bases identical to TRBD1. The V and J ends lost 3 bases and 3 bases, in that order; junction bases with no gene match: 2. The CDR3 runs 15 residues. Germline-derived CDR1 and CDR2 are SSHAT and FNYEAQ (reference sequence). The CDR3: CASSFGTGGTDTQYF. CDR3 sequence (DNA): TGTGCCAGCAGCTTCGGGACAGGGGGGACAGATACGCAGTATTTT.

A few counts support this clone. The rearrangement uses TRBV7-9 and TRBJ1-1; 7 bases line up with TRBD1. The V gene's germline CDR1 is SEHNR and CDR2 FQNEAQ (reference sequence). The CDR3 contains 14 residues. After removal of 3 bases from V and 4 bases from J, the junction contained 5 bases not matched to a gene. The CDR3 loop is CASSFYRGGTEAFF. The CDR3 coding sequence is TGTGCCAGCAGCTTCTACAGGGGTGGCACTGAAGCTTTCTTT.

The table lists this clone with a few counts. The V call is TRBV5-4, the J call TRBJ2-1; D perhaps matches TRBD2 (6 bases). The CDR3 totals 15 residues. Germline CDR1 is SGHNT and CDR2 is YYREEE (reference sequence). V lost 1 base and J lost 1, with 9 bases in between. The CDR3 loop is CASSLRGISYNEQFF. The CDR3 nucleotides read TGTGCCAGCAGCTTGCGCGGGATATCCTACAATGAGCAGTTCTTC. The full variable domain, with the rest looked up from reference TRBV5-4 and TRBJ2-1, is ETGVTQSPTHLIKTRGQQVTLRCSSQSGHNTVSWYQQALGQGPQFIFQYYREEENGRGNFPPRFSGLQFPNYSSELNVNALELDDSALYLCASSLRGISYNEQFFGPGTRLTVL.